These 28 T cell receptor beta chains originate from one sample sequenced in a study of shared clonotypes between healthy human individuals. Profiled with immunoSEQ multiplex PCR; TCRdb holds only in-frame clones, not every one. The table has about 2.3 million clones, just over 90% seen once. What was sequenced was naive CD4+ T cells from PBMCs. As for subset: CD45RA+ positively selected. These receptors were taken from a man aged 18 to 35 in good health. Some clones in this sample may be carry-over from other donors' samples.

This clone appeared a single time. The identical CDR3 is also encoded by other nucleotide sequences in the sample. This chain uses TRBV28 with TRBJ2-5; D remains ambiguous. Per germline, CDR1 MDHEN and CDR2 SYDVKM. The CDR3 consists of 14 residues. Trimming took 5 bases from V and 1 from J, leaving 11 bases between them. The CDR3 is CASSPRFGQETQYF. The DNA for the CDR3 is TGTGCCAGCAGTCCCCGCTTCGGCCAAGAGACCCAGTACTTC.

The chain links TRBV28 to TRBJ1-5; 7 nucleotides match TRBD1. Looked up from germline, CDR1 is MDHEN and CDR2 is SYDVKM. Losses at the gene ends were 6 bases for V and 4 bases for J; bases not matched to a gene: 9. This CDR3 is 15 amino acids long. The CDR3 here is CASRPGTVLNQPQHF. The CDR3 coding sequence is TGTGCCAGCAGGCCCGGGACAGTTCTTAATCAGCCCCAGCATTTT. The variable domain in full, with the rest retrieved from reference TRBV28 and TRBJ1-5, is DVKVTQSSRYLVKRTGEKVFLECVQDMDHENMFWYRQDPGLGLRLIYFSYDVKMKEKGDIPEGYSVSREKKERFSLILESASTNQTSMYLCASRPGTVLNQPQHFGDGTRLSIL.

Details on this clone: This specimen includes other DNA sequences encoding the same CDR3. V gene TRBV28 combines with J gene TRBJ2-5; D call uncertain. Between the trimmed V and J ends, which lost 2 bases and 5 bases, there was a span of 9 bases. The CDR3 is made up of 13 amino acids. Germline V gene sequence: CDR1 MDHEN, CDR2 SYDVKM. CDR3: CASSLVPQETQYF. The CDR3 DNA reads TGTGCCAGCAGTTTAGTACCGCAGGAGACCCAGTACTTC.

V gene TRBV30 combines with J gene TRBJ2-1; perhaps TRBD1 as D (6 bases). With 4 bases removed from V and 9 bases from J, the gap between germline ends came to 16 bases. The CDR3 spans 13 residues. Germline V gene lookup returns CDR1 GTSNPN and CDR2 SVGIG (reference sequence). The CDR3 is CAWTRTGPGEQFF. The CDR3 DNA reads TGTGCCTGGACCCGTACAGGGCCGGGTGAGCAGTTCTTC.

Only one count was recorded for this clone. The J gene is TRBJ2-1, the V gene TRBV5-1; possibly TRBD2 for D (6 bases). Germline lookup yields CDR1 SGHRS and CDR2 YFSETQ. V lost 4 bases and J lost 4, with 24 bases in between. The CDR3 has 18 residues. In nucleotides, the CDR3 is TGCGCCAGCAGCCCTAGCCTGGGCGGCGGGAACCCTTACAATGAGCAGTTCTTC. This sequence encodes CASSPSLGGGNPYNEQFF.

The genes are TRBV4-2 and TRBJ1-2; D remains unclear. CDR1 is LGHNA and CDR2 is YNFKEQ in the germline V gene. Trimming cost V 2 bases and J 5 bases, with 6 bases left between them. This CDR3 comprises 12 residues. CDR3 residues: CASSQPGYGYTF. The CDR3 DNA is TGTGCCAGCAGCCAACCCGGGTATGGCTACACCTTC.

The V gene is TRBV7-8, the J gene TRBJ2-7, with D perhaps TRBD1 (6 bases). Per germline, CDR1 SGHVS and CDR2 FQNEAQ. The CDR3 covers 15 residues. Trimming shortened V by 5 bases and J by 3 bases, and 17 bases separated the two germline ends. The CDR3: CASSLKQGRVYEQYF. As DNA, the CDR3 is TGTGCCAGCAGCCTAAAACAGGGTAGGGTCTACGAGCAGTACTTC.

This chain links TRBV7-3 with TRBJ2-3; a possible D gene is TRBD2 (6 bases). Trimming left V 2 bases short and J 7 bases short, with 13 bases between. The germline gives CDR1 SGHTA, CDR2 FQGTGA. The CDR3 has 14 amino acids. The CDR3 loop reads CASSLGGTHNTQYF. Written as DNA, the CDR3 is TGTGCCAGCAGCTTAGGAGGGACTCACAATACGCAGTATTTT.

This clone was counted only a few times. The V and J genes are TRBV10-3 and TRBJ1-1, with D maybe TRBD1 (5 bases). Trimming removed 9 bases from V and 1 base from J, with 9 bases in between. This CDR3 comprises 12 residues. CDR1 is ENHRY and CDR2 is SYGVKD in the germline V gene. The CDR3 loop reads CAIGRGNTEAFF. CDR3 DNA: TGTGCCATTGGGAGGGGGAACACTGAAGCTTTCTTT.

Here the CDR3 DNA reads TGCGCCAGCAGCTTCCTACGTACCGGGGAGCTGTTTTTT. Translated: CASSFLRTGELFF. V and J are TRBV5-1 and TRBJ2-2; no reliable D call. CDR3 size: 13 residues. The germline V and J ends were trimmed by 2 bases and 5 bases, with 7 bases remaining between them. Germline V gene lookup returns CDR1 SGHRS and CDR2 YFSETQ.

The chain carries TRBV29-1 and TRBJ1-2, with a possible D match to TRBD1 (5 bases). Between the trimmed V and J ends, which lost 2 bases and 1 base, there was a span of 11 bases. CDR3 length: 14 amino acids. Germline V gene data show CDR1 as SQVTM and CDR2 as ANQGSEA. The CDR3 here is CSVERGRDNYGYTF. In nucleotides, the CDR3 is TGCAGCGTTGAAAGGGGAAGGGATAACTATGGCTACACCTTC.

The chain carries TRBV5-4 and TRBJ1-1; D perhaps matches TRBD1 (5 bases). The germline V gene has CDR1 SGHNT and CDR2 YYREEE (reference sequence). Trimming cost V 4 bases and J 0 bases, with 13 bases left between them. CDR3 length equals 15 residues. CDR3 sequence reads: CASSPLQEMNTEAFF. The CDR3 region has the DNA TGTGCCAGCAGCCCACTACAGGAAATGAACACTGAAGCTTTCTTT. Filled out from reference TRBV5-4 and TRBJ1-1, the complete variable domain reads ETGVTQSPTHLIKTRGQQVTLRCSSQSGHNTVSWYQQALGQGPQFIFQYYREEENGRGNFPPRFSGLQFPNYSSELNVNALELDDSALYLCASSPLQEMNTEAFFGQGTRLTVV.

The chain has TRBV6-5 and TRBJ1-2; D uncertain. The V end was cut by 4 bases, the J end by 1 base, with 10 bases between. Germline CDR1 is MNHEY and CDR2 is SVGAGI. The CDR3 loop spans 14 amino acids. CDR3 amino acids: CASSSRAFNYGYTF. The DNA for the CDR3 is TGTGCCAGCAGTTCCCGGGCTTTTAACTATGGCTACACCTTC.

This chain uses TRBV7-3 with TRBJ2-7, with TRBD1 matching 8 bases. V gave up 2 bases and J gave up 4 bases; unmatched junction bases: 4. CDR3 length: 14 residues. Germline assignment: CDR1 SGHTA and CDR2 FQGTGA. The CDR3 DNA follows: TGTGCCAGCAGCTTAGGCAACAGGGGGTACGAGCAGTACTTC. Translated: CASSLGNRGYEQYF.

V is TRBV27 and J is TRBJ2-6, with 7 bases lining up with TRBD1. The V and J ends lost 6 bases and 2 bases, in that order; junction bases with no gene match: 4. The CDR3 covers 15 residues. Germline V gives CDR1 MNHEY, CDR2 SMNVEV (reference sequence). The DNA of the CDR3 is TGTGCCAGCAGGCCAGGGACAGCTGGGGCCAACGTCCTGACTTTC. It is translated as CASRPGTAGANVLTF.

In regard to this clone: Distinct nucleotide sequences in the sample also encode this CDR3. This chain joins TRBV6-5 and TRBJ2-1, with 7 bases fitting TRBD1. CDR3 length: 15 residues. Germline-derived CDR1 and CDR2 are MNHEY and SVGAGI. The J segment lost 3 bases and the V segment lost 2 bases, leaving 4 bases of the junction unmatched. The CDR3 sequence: CASSYEGGGYNEQFF. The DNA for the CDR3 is TGTGCCAGCAGTTACGAAGGGGGCGGCTACAATGAGCAGTTCTTC.

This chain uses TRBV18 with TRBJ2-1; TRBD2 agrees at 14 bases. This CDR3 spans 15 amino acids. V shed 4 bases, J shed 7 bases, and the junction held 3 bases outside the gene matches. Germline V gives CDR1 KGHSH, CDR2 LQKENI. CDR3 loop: CASSQGLAGENEQFF. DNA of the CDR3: TGTGCCAGCTCACAGGGACTAGCGGGAGAGAATGAGCAGTTCTTC.

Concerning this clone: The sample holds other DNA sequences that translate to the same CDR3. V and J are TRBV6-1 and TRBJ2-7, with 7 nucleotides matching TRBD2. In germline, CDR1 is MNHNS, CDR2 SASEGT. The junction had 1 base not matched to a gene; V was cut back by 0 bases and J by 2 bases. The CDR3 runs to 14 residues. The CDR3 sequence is CASSEAGGAYEQYF. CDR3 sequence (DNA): TGTGCCAGCAGTGAAGCGGGAGGGGCCTACGAGCAGTACTTC.

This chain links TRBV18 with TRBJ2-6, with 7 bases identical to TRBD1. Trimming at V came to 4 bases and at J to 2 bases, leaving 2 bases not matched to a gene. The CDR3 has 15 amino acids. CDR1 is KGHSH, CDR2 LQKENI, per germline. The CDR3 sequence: CASSLGQAGANVLTF. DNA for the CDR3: TGTGCCAGCTCACTAGGACAGGCTGGGGCCAACGTCCTGACTTTC.

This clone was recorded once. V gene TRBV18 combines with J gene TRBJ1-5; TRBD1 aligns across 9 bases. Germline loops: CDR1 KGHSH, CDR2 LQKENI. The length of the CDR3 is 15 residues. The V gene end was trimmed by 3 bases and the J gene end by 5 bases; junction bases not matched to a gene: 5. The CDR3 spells CASSPLGQGDQPQHF. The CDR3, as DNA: TGTGCCAGCTCACCCTTGGGACAGGGTGATCAGCCCCAGCATTTT.

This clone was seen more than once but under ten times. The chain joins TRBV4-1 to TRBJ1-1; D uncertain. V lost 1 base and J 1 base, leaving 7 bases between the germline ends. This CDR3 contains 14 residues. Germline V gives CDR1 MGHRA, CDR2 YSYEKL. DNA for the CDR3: TGCGCCAGCAGCCAAGTCCCGCAGAACACTGAAGCTTTCTTT. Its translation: CASSQVPQNTEAFF.

For the CDR3, the DNA is TGCGCCAGCAGCTTGGATGGGGTATCAAGCTCCTACGAGCAGTACTTC. Residues: CASSLDGVSSSYEQYF. This rearrangement joins TRBV5-1 to TRBJ2-7, with unresolved D. Germline V gene data show CDR1 as SGHRS and CDR2 as YFSETQ. With 0 bases removed from V and 0 bases from J, the gap between germline ends came to 13 bases. The length of the CDR3 is 16 residues. The full variable domain, its missing parts supplied by reference TRBV5-1 and TRBJ2-7, is KAGVTQTPRYLIKTRGQQVTLSCSPISGHRSVSWYQQTPGQGLQFLFEYFSETQRNKGNFPGRFSGRQFSNSRSEMNVSTLELGDSALYLCASSLDGVSSSYEQYFGPGTRLTVT.

CDR3 protein: CAGGTGVSSGANVLTF. The CDR3 nucleotides are TGTGCCGGAGGGACAGGGGTTTCGAGCGGGGCCAACGTCCTGACTTTC. V is TRBV5-4 and J is TRBJ2-6, with 10 positions matching TRBD1. Germline CDR1 and CDR2: SGHNT and YYREEE (reference sequence). The ends lost 10 bases at V and 4 bases at J; junction bases unmatched: 11. The CDR3 is made up of 16 amino acids.

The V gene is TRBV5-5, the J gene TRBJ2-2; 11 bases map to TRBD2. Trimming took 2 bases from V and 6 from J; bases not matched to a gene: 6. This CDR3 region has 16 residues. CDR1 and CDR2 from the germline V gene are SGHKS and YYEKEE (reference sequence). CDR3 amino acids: CASSFTSGSLAGELFF. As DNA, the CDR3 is TGTGCCAGCAGCTTTACTAGCGGGAGCCTGGCCGGGGAGCTGTTTTTT.

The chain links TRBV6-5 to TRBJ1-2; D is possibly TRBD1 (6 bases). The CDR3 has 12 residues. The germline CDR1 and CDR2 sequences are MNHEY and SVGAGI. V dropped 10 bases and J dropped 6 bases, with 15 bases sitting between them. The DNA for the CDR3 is TGTGCCACCGCCGGGACAACTAATGGCTACACCTTC. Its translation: CATAGTTNGYTF.

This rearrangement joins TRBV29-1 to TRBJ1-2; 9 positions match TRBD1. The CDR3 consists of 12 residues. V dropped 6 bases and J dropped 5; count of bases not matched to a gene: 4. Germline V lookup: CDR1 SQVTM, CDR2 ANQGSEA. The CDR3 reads CSVTGGEYGYTF. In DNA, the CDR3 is TGCAGCGTGACAGGGGGAGAGTATGGCTACACCTTC. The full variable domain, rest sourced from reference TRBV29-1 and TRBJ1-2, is SAVISQKPSRDICQRGTSLTIQCQVDSQVTMMFWYRQQPGQSLTLIATANQGSEATYESGFVIDKFPISRPNLTFSTLTVSNMSPEDSSIYLCSVTGGEYGYTFGSGTRLTVV.

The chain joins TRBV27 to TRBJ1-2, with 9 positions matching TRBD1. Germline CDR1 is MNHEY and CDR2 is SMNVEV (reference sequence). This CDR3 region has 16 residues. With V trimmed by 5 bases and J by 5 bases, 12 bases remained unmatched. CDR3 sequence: CASSASGTGLGYGYTF. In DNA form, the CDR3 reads TGTGCCAGCAGTGCCTCCGGGACAGGGTTGGGGTATGGCTACACCTTC.

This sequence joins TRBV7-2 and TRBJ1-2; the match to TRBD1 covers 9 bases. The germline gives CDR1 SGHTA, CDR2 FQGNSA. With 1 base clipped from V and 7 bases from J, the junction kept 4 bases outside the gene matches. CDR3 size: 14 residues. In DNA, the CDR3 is TGTGCCAGCAGCTTAGGGACAGGGGCGCGTGGCTACACCTTC. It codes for CASSLGTGARGYTF.